The rows below give T cell receptor beta chains drawn from one sample of a study of blood T cell repertoires in COVID-19. Measured with immunoSEQ multiplex PCR; TCRdb has only the in-frame clones, and not every one. The table shows 300,000 to 400,000 clones, with approximately 88% occurring only once. Sequencing was performed on PBMCs or T cells enriched from blood (not recorded which). The receptors were sampled from a man younger than 40 who had recovered from COVID-19. Both conserved end residues are part of each CDR3. The D gene is left open where the match is weak. Where a row states a size, it is once, few, many or the class of an expanded clone; other rows omit it.

d_call j_call clone_size v_call cdr3_aa cdr3_nt
TRBD2 TRBJ2-4 - TRBV28 CASSFAGVGYF TGTGCCAGCAGTTTCGCGGGGGTGGGTTACTTC
- TRBJ1-6 - TRBV9 CASSVGRRAGNSPLHF TGTGCCAGCAGCGTCGGCCGCAGGGCGGGAAATTCACCCCTCCACTTT
- TRBJ1-1 - TRBV6-1 CASSEAGSEAFF TGTGCCAGCAGTGAGGCGGGCAGTGAAGCTTTCTTT
- TRBJ1-2 - TRBV7-9 CASSLVGDSKAYTF TGTGCCAGCAGCTTAGTTGGAGACAGCAAGGCCTACACCTTC
TRBD1 TRBJ1-2 - TRBV6-5 CASSSLPGQLNYGYTF TGTGCCAGCAGTTCCCTCCCGGGACAGTTAAACTATGGCTACACCTTC
- TRBJ2-1 - TRBV5-1 CASSFSEAGYNEQFF TGCGCCAGCAGCTTTAGCGAGGCGGGGTACAATGAGCAGTTCTTC
- TRBJ1-2 - TRBV5-1 CASSPAGGAEGYTF TGCGCCAGCAGCCCGGCGGGGGGTGCGGAGGGCTACACCTTC
TRBD1 TRBJ1-2 - TRBV5-1 CASSLQGAKDYGYTF TGCGCCAGCAGCTTGCAGGGGGCGAAGGACTATGGCTACACCTTC
TRBD2 TRBJ2-3 - TRBV18 CASSPPGGGYSDTQYF TGTGCCAGCTCACCACCGGGCGGGGGGTACTCAGATACGCAGTATTTT
TRBD1 TRBJ1-1 - TRBV3-1/TRBV3-2 CASSRQGSEAFF TGTGCCAGCAGCCGACAGGGCAGTGAAGCTTTCTTT
- TRBJ2-7 - TRBV27 CASSLEGRRSHEQYF TGTGCCAGCAGTTTAGAAGGCCGAAGGAGTCACGAGCAGTACTTC
- TRBJ2-1 - TRBV7-3 CASSGGSSKQFF TGTGCCAGCAGCGGAGGGTCCTCTAAGCAGTTCTTC
- TRBJ2-7 - TRBV24-1 CATSDPRRAGDEQYF TGTGCCACCAGTGATCCTAGGCGGGCAGGGGACGAGCAGTACTTC
TRBD1 TRBJ2-3 - TRBV28 CASRGRTGTGGDTQYF TGTGCCAGCAGAGGCAGGACCGGGACAGGGGGAGATACGCAGTATTTT
TRBD1 TRBJ1-2 few TRBV5-1 CASSPFKTGRLRDGYTF TGCGCCAGCAGCCCCTTTAAGACAGGGCGCCTGAGGGATGGCTACACCTTC
TRBD2 TRBJ2-1 - TRBV7-7 CASSFSTSGGYEQFF TGTGCCAGCAGCTTTTCGACTAGCGGGGGTTATGAGCAGTTCTTC
TRBD1 TRBJ2-7 - TRBV5-1 CASSLRDRGDEQYF TGCGCCAGCAGCTTACGAGACAGGGGGGATGAGCAGTACTTC
TRBD2 TRBJ2-5 - TRBV9 CASSPSGGAGETQYF TGTGCCAGCAGCCCTAGCGGGGGGGCAGGAGAGACCCAGTACTTC
TRBD2 TRBJ2-3 - TRBV3-1/TRBV3-2 CASSPWTSGAADTQYF TGTGCCAGCAGCCCCTGGACTAGCGGGGCTGCAGATACGCAGTATTTT
TRBD1 TRBJ2-7 - TRBV10-1 CASSERGTEKQVTYEQYF TGCGCCAGCAGTGAGAGAGGGACAGAAAAGCAAGTGACCTACGAGCAGTACTTC
- TRBJ1-6 - TRBV9 CASSQPPDSLNSPLHF TGTGCCAGCAGCCAACCTCCAGACAGCCTTAATTCACCCCTCCACTTT
- TRBJ2-3 - TRBV13 CASSLIRGGTDTQYF TGTGCCAGCAGCTTGATAAGAGGTGGGACAGATACGCAGTATTTT
TRBD1 TRBJ1-4 - TRBV2 CASRTDRANEKLFF TGTGCCAGCAGGACGGACAGGGCTAATGAAAAACTGTTTTTT
TRBD1 TRBJ2-1 - TRBV10-2 CARPGPGGYEQFF TGCGCCAGACCGGGACCAGGGGGCTATGAGCAGTTCTTC
- TRBJ1-1 - TRBV6-6 CASSYQGSGAFF TGTGCCAGCAGTTACCAGGGTAGTGGAGCTTTCTTT
- TRBJ2-7 - TRBV7-9 CASSLASPYEQYF TGTGCCAGCAGCTTAGCCTCCCCCTACGAGCAGTACTTC
- TRBJ2-7 - TRBV28 CASRRRGEQYF TGTGCCAGCAGACGCCGGGGGGAGCAGTACTTC
TRBD2 TRBJ2-7 - TRBV3-1/TRBV3-2 CASSQVAGPSYEQYF TGTGCCAGCAGCCAAGTAGCGGGGCCATCCTACGAGCAGTACTTC
- TRBJ1-5 - TRBV19 CASSLPGSRVSNQPQHF TGTGCCAGTAGTCTCCCGGGAAGTAGGGTTAGCAATCAGCCCCAGCATTTT
- TRBJ2-3 - TRBV3-1/TRBV3-2 CASSQGWRADTQYF TGTGCCAGCAGCCAGGGCTGGAGGGCAGATACGCAGTATTTT
- TRBJ1-3 - TRBV5-1 CASSPDSSGNTIYF TGCGCCAGCAGCCCGGACAGCTCTGGAAACACCATATATTTT
TRBD1 TRBJ1-2 - TRBV28 CASSLRGPNYGYTF TGTGCCAGCAGCCTCAGGGGGCCGAACTATGGCTACACCTTC
- TRBJ2-7 - TRBV7-9 CASSLGGRGWDEQYF TGTGCCAGCAGCTTAGGGGGTCGGGGTTGGGACGAGCAGTACTTC
TRBD1 TRBJ1-5 - TRBV23-1 CASTQGGAGGQPQHF TGCGCCAGCACTCAAGGAGGGGCAGGGGGTCAGCCCCAGCATTTT
- TRBJ1-2 - TRBV19 CASSGTPTNYGYTF TGTGCCAGTAGCGGGACACCGACTAACTATGGCTACACCTTC
TRBD1 TRBJ2-7 - TRBV30 CAWVGTGQGSYEQYF TGTGCCTGGGTGGGAACGGGACAGGGTTCCTACGAGCAGTACTTC
- TRBJ2-1 - TRBV4-2 CASSQGRGGSYNEQFF TGTGCCAGCAGCCAAGGCAGGGGCGGGTCGTACAATGAGCAGTTCTTC
- TRBJ2-7 - TRBV6-5 CASSYSIGVREQYF TGTGCCAGCAGTTACTCGATTGGTGTCCGGGAGCAGTACTTC
TRBD1 TRBJ2-2 - TRBV5-1 CASYLDRGRTGELFF TGCGCCAGCTACCTCGATAGGGGGCGTACCGGGGAGCTGTTTTTT
- TRBJ2-7 - TRBV3-1/TRBV3-2 CASSQVGIEQYF TGTGCCAGCAGCCAAGTCGGGATCGAGCAGTACTTC
- TRBJ2-7 once TRBV21-1 CASTWDRGHEQYF TGTGCCAGCACCTGGGACAGGGGCCACGAGCAGTACTTC
- TRBJ1-2 many TRBV29-1 CSATTGQRGYTF TGCAGCGCTACGACAGGCCAGCGTGGCTACACCTTC
- TRBJ2-7 - TRBV29-1 CSVTGGEASYEQYF TGCAGCGTGACCGGGGGTGAGGCCTCCTACGAGCAGTACTTC
- TRBJ1-3 once TRBV25-1 CASSGGPGVGNTIYF TGTGCCAGCAGTGGGGGACCAGGGGTAGGAAACACCATATATTTT
- TRBJ2-2 - TRBV5-6 CASRLTVSYTGELFF TGTGCCAGCCGCTTGACAGTAAGCTACACCGGGGAGCTGTTTTTT
TRBD1 TRBJ2-3 - TRBV29-1 CSSSGRQGTDTQYF TGCAGCTCCTCAGGGAGACAGGGTACAGATACGCAGTATTTT
- TRBJ1-1 - TRBV21-1 CASIPGRGHVNTEAFF TGTGCCAGCATCCCGGGCCGCGGACACGTGAACACTGAAGCTTTCTTT